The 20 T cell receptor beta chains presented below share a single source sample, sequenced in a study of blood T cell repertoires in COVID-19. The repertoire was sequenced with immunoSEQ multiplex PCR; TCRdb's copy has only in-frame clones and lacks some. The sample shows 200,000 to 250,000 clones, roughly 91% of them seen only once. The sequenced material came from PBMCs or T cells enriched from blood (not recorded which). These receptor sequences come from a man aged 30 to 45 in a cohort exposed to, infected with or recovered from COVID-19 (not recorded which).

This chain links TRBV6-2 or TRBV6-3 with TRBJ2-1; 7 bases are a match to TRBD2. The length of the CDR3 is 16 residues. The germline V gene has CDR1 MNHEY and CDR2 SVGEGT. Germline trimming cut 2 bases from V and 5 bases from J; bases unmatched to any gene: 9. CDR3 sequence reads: CASSYASPGGNNEQFF. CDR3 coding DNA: TGTGCCAGCAGTTACGCGTCTCCGGGAGGAAACAATGAGCAGTTCTTC.

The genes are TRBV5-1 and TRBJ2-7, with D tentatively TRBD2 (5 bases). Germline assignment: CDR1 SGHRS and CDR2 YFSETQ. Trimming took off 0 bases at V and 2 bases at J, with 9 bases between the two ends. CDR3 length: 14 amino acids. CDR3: CASSLEPGTYEQYF. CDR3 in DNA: TGCGCCAGCAGCTTGGAGCCCGGGACCTACGAGCAGTACTTC.

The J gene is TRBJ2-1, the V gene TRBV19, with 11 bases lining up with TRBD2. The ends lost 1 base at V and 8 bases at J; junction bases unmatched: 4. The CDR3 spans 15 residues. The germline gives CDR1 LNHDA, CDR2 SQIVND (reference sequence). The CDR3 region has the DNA TGTGCCAGTAGTATAGCGACTAGCGGGAAGGATGAGCAGTTCTTC. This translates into CASSIATSGKDEQFF.

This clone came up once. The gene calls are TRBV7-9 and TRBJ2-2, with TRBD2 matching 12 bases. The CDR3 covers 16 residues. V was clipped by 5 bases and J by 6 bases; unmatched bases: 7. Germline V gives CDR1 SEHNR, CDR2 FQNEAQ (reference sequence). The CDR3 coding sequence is TGTGCCAGCAGCCCCCATTCTAGCGGGGGGGCCGGGGAGCTGTTTTTT. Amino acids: CASSPHSSGGAGELFF. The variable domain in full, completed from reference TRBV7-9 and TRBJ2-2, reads DTGVSQNPRHKITKRGQNVTFRCDPISEHNRLYWYRQTLGQGPEFLTYFQNEAQLEKSRLLSDRFSAERPKGSFSTLEIQRTEQGDSAMYLCASSPHSSGGAGELFFGEGSRLTVL.

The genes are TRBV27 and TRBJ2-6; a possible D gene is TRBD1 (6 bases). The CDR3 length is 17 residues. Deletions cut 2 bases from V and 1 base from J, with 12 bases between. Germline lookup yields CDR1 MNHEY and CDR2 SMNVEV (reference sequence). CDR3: CASSLNRVMSGANVLTF. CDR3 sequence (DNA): TGTGCCAGCAGTTTAAACAGGGTTATGTCTGGGGCCAACGTCCTGACTTTC.

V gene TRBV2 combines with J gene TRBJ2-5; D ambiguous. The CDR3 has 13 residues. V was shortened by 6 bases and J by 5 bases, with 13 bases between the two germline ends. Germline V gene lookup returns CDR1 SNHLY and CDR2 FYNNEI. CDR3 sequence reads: CASRASYLETQYF. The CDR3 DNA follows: TGTGCCAGCAGAGCAAGCTACCTGGAGACCCAGTACTTC.

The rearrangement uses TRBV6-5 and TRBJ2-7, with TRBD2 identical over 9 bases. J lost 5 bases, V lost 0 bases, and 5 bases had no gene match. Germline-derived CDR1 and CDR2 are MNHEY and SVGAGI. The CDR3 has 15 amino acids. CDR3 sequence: CASSYSRLAGNEQYF. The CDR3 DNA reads TGTGCCAGCAGTTACTCGAGGCTAGCGGGAAACGAGCAGTACTTC.

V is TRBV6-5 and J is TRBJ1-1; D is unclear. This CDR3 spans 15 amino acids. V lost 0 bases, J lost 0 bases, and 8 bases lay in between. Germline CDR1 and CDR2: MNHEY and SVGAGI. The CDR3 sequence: CASSYSAGVNTEAFF. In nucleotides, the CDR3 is TGTGCCAGCAGTTACTCAGCAGGCGTGAACACTGAAGCTTTCTTT.

The CDR3 DNA sequence: TGTGCCAGTAGTAGCCGACAGGGGATCGTATCACCCCTCCACTTT. This encodes CASSSRQGIVSPLHF. The rearrangement joins TRBV19 to TRBJ1-6; 8 positions agree with TRBD1. The CDR3 has 15 residues. Germline V lookup: CDR1 LNHDA, CDR2 SQIVND (reference sequence). After removal of 4 bases from V and 10 bases from J, the junction contained 9 bases not matched to a gene.

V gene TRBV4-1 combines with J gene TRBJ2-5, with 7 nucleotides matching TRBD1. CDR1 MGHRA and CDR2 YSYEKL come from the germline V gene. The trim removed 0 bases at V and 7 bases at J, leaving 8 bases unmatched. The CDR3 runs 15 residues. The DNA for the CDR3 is TGCGCCAGCAGCCAAGAAGAGGGGGCCTGGGGGACCCAGTACTTC. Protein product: CASSQEEGAWGTQYF.

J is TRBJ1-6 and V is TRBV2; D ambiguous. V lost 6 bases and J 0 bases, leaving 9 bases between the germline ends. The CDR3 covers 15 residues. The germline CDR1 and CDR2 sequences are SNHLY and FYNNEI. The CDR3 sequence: CASRLRDSYNSPLHF. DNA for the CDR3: TGTGCCAGCAGATTACGGGACTCCTATAATTCACCCCTCCACTTT.

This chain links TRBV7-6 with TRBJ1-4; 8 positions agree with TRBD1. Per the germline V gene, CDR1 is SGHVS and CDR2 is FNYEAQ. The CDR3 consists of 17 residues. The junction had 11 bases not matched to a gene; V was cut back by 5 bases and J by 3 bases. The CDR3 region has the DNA TGTGCCAGCAGCCCATCCTCCGGACAGGGTCCTAATGAAAAACTGTTTTTT. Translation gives CASSPSSGQGPNEKLFF.

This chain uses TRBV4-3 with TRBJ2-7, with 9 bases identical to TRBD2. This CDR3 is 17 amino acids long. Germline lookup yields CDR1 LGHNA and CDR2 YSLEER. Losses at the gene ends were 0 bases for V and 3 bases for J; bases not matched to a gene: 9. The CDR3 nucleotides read TGCGCCAGCAGCCAAGAGGGGGGCCTAGCGGGACTCTACGAGCAGTACTTC. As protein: CASSQEGGLAGLYEQYF.

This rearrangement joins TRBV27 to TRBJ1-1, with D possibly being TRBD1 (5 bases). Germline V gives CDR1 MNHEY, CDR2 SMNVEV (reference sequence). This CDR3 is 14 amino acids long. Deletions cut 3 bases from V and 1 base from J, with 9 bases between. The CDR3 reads CASSFRQKNTEAFF. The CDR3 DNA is TGTGCCAGCAGTTTTCGACAGAAGAACACTGAAGCTTTCTTT.

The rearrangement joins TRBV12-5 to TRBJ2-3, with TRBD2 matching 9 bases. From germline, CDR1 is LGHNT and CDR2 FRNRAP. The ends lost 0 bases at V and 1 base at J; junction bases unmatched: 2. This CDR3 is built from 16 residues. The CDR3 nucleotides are TGTGCTAGTGGTTTGGTGACTAGCGGACGCACAGATACGCAGTATTTT. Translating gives CASGLVTSGRTDTQYF.

The CDR3 region is CASSHPGGRNIQYF. The DNA for the CDR3 is TGTGCCAGCAGTCATCCCGGTGGGAGAAACATTCAGTACTTC. The rearrangement links TRBV6-5 to TRBJ2-4; D possibly corresponds to TRBD2 (5 bases). The CDR3 runs 14 residues. Germline CDR1 is MNHEY and CDR2 is SVGAGI. V was trimmed by 5 bases and J by 6 bases, leaving 14 bases between them.

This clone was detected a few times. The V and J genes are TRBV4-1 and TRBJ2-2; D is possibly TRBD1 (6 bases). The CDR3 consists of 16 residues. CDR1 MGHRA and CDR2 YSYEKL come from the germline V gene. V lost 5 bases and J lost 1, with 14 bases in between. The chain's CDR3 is CASSSGVAVNTGELFF. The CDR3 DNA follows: TGCGCCAGCAGCTCAGGGGTAGCAGTGAACACCGGGGAGCTGTTTTTT.

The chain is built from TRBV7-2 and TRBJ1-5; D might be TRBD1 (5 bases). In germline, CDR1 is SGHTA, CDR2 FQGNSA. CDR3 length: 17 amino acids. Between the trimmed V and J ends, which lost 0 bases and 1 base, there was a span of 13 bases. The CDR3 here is CASSLAGQGGSNQPQHF. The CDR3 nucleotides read TGTGCCAGCAGCTTAGCGGGGCAGGGCGGAAGCAATCAGCCCCAGCATTTT. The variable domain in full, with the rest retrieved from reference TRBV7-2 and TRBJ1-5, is GAGVSQSPSNKVTEKGKDVELRCDPISGHTALYWYRQSLGQGLEFLIYFQGNSAPDKSGLPSDRFSAERTGGSVSTLTIQRTQQEDSAVYLCASSLAGQGGSNQPQHFGDGTRLSIL.

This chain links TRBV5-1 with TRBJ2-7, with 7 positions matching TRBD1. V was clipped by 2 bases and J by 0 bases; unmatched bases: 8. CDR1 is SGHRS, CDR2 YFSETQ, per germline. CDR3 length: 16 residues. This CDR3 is CASSFVPGTASYEQYF. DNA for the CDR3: TGCGCCAGCAGCTTCGTCCCGGGGACAGCCTCCTACGAGCAGTACTTC.

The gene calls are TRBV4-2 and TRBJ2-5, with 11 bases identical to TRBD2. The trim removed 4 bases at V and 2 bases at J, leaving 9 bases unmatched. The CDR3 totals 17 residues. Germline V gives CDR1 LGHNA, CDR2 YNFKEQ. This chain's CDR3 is CASSRVGTSGIQETQYF. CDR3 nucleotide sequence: TGTGCCAGCAGCCGTGTTGGGACTAGCGGAATACAAGAGACCCAGTACTTC.